A single T cell receptor (beta chain) is shown here with its context. Trimming cost V 1 base and J 0 bases; bases outside gene matches: 5. This CDR3 comprises 18 residues. Germline CDR1 reads SGHTS; CDR2 reads YDEGEE. This sample is part of a study of technical replicates of blood from a handful of donors. TCRdb's copy holds only in-frame clones and misses some; the assay was immunoSEQ multiplex PCR. The data contain around 61,000 clones, more than 75% of them singletons. The clonotype comes from a human donor in good health. Some clones in this sample may be carry-over from other donors' samples. Sequencing was carried out using PBMCs. The genes are TRBV5-8 and TRBJ2-4; TRBD2 agrees at 12 bases. The CDR3, as DNA: TGTGCCAGCAGCTTGTACCTAGCGGGGGGGCTAGCCAAAAACATTCAGTACTTC. Protein sequence: CASSLYLAGGLAKNIQYF. The full variable domain, completed using reference TRBV5-8 and TRBJ2-4, is EAGVTQSPTHLIKTRGQQATLRCSPISGHTSVYWYQQALGLGLQFLLWYDEGEERNRGNFPPRFSGRQFPNYSSELNVNALELEDSALYLCASSLYLAGGLAKNIQYFGAGTRLSVL.